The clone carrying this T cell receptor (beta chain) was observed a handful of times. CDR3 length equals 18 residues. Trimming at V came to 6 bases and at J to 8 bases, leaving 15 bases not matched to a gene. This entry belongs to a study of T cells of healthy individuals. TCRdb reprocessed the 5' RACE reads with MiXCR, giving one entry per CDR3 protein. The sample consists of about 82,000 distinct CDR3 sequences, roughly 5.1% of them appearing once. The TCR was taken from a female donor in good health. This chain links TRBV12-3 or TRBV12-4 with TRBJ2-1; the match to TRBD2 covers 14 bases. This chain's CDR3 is CASSLGPGLAGESDEQFF. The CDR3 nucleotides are TGTGCCAGCAGCCTAGGCCCGGGACTAGCGGGAGAGAGCGATGAGCAGTTCTTC.